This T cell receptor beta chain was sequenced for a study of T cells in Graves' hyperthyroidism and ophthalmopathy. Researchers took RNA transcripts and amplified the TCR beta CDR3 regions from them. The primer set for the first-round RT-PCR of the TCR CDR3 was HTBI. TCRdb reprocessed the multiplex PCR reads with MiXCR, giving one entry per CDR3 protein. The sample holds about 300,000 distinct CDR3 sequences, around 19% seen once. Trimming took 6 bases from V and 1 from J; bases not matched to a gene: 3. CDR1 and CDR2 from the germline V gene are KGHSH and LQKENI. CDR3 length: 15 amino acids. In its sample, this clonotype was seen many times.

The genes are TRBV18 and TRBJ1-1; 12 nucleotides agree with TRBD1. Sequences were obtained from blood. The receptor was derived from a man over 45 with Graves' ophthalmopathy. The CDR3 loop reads CASSSGQGANTEAFF. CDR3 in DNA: TGTGCCAGCTCGTCGGGACAGGGGGCGAACACTGAAGCTTTCTTT.